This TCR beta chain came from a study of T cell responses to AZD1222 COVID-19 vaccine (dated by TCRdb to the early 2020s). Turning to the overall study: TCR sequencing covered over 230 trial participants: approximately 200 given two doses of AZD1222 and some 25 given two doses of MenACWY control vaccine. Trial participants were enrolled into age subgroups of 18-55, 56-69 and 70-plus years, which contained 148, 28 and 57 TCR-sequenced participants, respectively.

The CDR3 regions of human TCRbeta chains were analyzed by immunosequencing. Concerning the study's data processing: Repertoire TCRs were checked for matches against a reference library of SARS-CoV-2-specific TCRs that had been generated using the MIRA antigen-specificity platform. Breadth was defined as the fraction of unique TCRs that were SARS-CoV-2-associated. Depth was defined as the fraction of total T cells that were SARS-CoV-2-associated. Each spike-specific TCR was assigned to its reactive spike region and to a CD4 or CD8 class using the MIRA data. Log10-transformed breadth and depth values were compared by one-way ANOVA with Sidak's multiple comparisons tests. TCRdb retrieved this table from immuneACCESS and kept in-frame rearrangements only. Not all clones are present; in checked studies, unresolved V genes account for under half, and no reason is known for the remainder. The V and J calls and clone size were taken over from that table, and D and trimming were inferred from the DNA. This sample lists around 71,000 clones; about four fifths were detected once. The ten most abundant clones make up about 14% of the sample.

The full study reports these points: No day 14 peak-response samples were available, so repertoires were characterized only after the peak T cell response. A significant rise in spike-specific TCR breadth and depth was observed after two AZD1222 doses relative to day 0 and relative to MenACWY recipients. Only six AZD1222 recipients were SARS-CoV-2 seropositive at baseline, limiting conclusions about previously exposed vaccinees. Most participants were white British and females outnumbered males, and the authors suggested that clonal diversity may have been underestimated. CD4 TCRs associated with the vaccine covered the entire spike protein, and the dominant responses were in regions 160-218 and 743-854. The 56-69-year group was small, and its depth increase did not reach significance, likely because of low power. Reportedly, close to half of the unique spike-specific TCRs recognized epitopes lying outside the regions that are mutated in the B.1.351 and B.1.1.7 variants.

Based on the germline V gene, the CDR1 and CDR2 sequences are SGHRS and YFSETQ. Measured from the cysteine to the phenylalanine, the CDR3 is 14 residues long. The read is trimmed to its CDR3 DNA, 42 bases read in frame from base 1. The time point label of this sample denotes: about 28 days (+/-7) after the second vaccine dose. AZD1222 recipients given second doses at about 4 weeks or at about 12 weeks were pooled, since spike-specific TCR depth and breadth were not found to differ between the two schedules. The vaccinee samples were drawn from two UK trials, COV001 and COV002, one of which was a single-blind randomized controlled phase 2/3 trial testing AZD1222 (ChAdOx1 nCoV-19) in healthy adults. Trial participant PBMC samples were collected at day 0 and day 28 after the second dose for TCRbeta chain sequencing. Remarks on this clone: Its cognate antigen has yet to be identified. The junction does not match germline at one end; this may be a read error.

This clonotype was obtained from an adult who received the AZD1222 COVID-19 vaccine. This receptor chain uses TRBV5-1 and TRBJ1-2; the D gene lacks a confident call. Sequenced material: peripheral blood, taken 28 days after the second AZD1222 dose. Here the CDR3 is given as CASRLEQTDYGYTF. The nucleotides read TGCGCCAGCAGGTTGGAACAGACCGACTATGGCTACACCTTC.